This record covers a single T cell receptor (beta chain). This entry belongs to a study of technical replicates of blood from four donors. Germline V lookup: CDR1 SGHAT, CDR2 FQNNGV. The CDR3 covers 13 residues. Trimming pared 1 base from V and 3 bases from J, leaving 7 bases between. Data came from immunoSEQ multiplex PCR; TCRdb stores just in-frame clones and leaves some out. The data show about 97,000 clones, 96% seen once. This clonotype was sampled from a human donor in good health. The rearrangement links TRBV11-2 to TRBJ2-7; D call uncertain. The sample taken for sequencing was T cells isolated from PBMCs. In DNA, the CDR3 is TGTGCCAGCAGCTTAGTCCTTTTCTACGAGCAGTACTTC. Its translation is CASSLVLFYEQYF. Combining the CDR3 with reference TRBV11-2 and TRBJ2-7 gives the whole variable domain EAGVAQSPRYKIIEKRQSVAFWCNPISGHATLYWYQQILGQGPKLLIQFQNNGVVDDSQLPKDRFSAERLKGVDSTLKIQPAKLEDSAVYLCASSLVLFYEQYFGPGTRLTVT.